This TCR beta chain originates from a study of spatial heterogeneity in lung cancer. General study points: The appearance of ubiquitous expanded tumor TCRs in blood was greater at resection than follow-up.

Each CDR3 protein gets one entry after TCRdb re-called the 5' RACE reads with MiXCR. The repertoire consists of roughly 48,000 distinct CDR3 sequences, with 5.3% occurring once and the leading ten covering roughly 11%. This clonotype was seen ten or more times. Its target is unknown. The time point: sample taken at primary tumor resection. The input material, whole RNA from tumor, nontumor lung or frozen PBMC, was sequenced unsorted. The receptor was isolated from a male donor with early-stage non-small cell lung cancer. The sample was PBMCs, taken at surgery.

The CDR3 reads CAWSVGWTSGSPGELFF. The CDR3, as DNA: TGTGCCTGGAGTGTTGGATGGACTAGCGGGAGTCCCGGGGAGCTGTTTTTT. The V call is TRBV30, the J call TRBJ2-2; TRBD2 matches at 13 bases. Germline lookup yields CDR1 GTSNPN and CDR2 SVGIG (reference sequence). The CDR3 is 17 residues long. Trimming removed 0 bases from V and 6 bases from J; junction bases left unmatched: 7.